The next 4 T cell receptor beta chains were all read from a single sample in a study of OX40 agonist ivuxolimab in advanced cancers. Method: immunoSEQ multiplex PCR; TCRdb's copy keeps in-frame clones and lacks some. Seen here are roughly 70,000 clones, just over 85% observed once, and the top ten hold roughly 8.2%. The sample in question was CD4+ or CD8+ T cells sorted from blood, obtained in a trial of the OX40 agonist ivuxolimab. The receptors shown here come from an adult with an advanced solid tumor such as melanoma, head and neck, liver or kidney cancer.

This clone was observed once. This rearrangement joins TRBV18 to TRBJ1-5; D is unclear. Germline CDR1 is KGHSH and CDR2 is LQKENI. V lost 5 bases to trimming and J lost 0 bases, with 8 bases between them. This CDR3 has 14 amino acids. The CDR3 region is CASSNEYSNQPQHF. CDR3 nucleotides: TGTGCCAGCTCAAACGAATATAGCAATCAGCCCCAGCATTTT. The whole variable domain, remainder taken from reference TRBV18 and TRBJ1-5, is NAGVMQNPRHLVRRRGQEARLRCSPMKGHSHVYWYRQLPEEGLKFMVYLQKENIIDESGMPKERFSAEFPKEGPSILRIQQVVRGDSAAYFCASSNEYSNQPQHFGDGTRLSIL.

The rearrangement links TRBV7-9 to TRBJ2-1, with D possibly being TRBD1 (6 bases). V lost 1 base, J lost 7 bases, and 14 bases lay in between. The CDR3 extends over 15 amino acids. CDR1 is SEHNR and CDR2 is FQNEAQ in the germline V gene (reference sequence). CDR3 sequence: CASSLEFPGANEQFF. CDR3 nucleotides: TGTGCCAGCAGCTTAGAGTTCCCAGGGGCTAATGAGCAGTTCTTC.

The V gene is TRBV5-1, the J gene TRBJ1-2, with 9 bases fitting TRBD1. Germline loops: CDR1 SGHRS, CDR2 YFSETQ. The CDR3 has 16 residues. J gave up 0 bases and V 3 bases, and 6 bases lay outside the gene matches. The CDR3 spells CASSSGQGGANYGYTF. CDR3 DNA sequence: TGCGCCAGCAGCTCGGGACAGGGAGGCGCTAACTATGGCTACACCTTC. The variable domain in full, completed from reference TRBV5-1 and TRBJ1-2, reads KAGVTQTPRYLIKTRGQQVTLSCSPISGHRSVSWYQQTPGQGLQFLFEYFSETQRNKGNFPGRFSGRQFSNSRSEMNVSTLELGDSALYLCASSSGQGGANYGYTFGSGTRLTVV.

V usage is TRBV18 and J usage is TRBJ2-7; D call uncertain. This CDR3 is built from 14 residues. Trimming pared 2 bases from V and 1 base from J, leaving 9 bases between. CDR1 and CDR2 (germline): KGHSH, LQKENI. CDR3 region: CASSPTELSYEQYF. The CDR3 nucleotides are TGTGCCAGCTCACCAACGGAACTTTCCTACGAGCAGTACTTC.